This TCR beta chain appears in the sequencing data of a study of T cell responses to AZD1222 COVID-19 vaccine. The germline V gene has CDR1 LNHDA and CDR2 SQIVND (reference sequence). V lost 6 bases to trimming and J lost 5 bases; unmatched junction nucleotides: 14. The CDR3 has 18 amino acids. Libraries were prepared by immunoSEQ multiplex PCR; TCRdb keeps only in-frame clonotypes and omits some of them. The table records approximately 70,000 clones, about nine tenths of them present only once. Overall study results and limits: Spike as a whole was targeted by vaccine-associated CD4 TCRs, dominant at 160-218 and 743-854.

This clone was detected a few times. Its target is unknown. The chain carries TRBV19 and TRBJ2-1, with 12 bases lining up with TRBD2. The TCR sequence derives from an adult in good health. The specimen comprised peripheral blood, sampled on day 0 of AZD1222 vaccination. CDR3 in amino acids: CASSGMSSGRASDNEQFF. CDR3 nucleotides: TGTGCCAGTAGCGGGATGTCTAGCGGGAGGGCCTCTGACAATGAGCAGTTCTTC.